The 20 T cell receptor beta chains given below trace back to one sample, sequenced in a study of CD8 T cells in ankylosing spondylitis. Using its own MiXCR run on the 5' RACE reads, TCRdb lists one record per CDR3 protein. The profile shows more than 200,000 distinct CDR3 sequences, roughly 25% of them singletons. The material sequenced was blood, either unsorted or a sorted T cell fraction (not recorded which). The receptor source for this set is a male donor with ankylosing spondylitis or in good health (not recorded which).

This clonotype has a count of ten or more. The rearrangement joins TRBV20-1 to TRBJ1-1, with no clear D. This CDR3 contains 13 residues. The germline gives CDR1 DFQATT, CDR2 SNEGSKA (reference sequence). V was pared by 6 bases and J by 6 bases, with 17 bases between. CDR3 sequence reads: CSAPQVGRAEAFF. CDR3 in DNA: TGCAGTGCCCCGCAAGTGGGGAGGGCTGAAGCTTTCTTT.

The chain joins TRBV29-1 to TRBJ2-1, with 8 bases identical to TRBD1. The V and J ends lost 5 bases and 7 bases, in that order; junction bases with no gene match: 7. This CDR3 is built from 13 residues. CDR1 is SQVTM and CDR2 is ANQGSEA in the germline V gene. CDR3: CSVTRDRPNEQFF. The CDR3 region has the DNA TGCAGCGTTACCCGGGACAGGCCAAATGAGCAGTTCTTC.

There are many counts of this clonotype. The chain recombines TRBV20-1 with TRBJ2-5, with a weak D call TRBD2 (5 bases). The CDR3 has 13 amino acids. Germline-derived CDR1 and CDR2 are DFQATT and SNEGSKA (reference sequence). V lost 0 bases and J lost 5, with 10 bases in between. The chain's CDR3 is CSAREDTRETQYF. The CDR3 coding sequence is TGCAGTGCTAGAGAGGATACTAGGGAGACCCAGTACTTC.

This clonotype was counted many times. This rearrangement joins TRBV3-1 to TRBJ2-7, with 8 nucleotides matching TRBD1. The V segment lost 4 bases and the J segment 4 bases; nucleotides outside the gene matches: 6. Germline lookup yields CDR1 LGHDT and CDR2 YNNKEL (reference sequence). The CDR3 sequence is 14 residues long. The CDR3 spells CASSPGTGDYEQYF. Here the CDR3 DNA reads TGTGCCAGCAGCCCGGGGACAGGAGATTACGAGCAGTACTTC.

There are many counts of this clonotype. The rearrangement uses TRBV6-5 and TRBJ2-7; the D gene is possibly TRBD2 (7 bases). V lost 3 bases, J lost 5 bases, and 14 bases lay in between. Germline V gene lookup returns CDR1 MNHEY and CDR2 SVGAGI. There are 14 residues in the CDR3. The CDR3 spells CASSYAGAGDEQYF. CDR3 coding DNA: TGTGCCAGCAGTTATGCGGGGGCAGGAGACGAGCAGTACTTC.

The V gene is TRBV24-1, the J gene TRBJ2-1; D may be TRBD1 or TRBD2 (5 bases each). V shed 3 bases and J shed 8 bases, with 16 bases lying between them. The CDR3 sequence is 15 residues long. The germline CDR1 and CDR2 sequences are KGHDR and SFDVKD. The CDR3 DNA follows: TGTGCCACCAGTGATAGGGGACGGCTTAGGGATGAGCAGTTCTTC. Its protein is CATSDRGRLRDEQFF.

The chain links TRBV25-1 to TRBJ2-3; 7 bases map to TRBD2. The CDR3 contains 15 residues. Losses at the gene ends were 6 bases for V and 6 bases for J; bases not matched to a gene: 12. CDR1 MGHDK and CDR2 SYGVNS come from the germline V gene. CDR3 DNA sequence: TGTGCCAGCAGCCTCGGGCTCAGCGGGGTGGATACGCAGTATTTT. The encoded protein is CASSLGLSGVDTQYF.

This clonotype was found a few times. The V gene is TRBV20-1, the J gene TRBJ1-1; no clear D. The CDR3 runs to 11 residues. Germline V lookup: CDR1 DFQATT, CDR2 SNEGSKA (reference sequence). V was cut by 6 bases and J by 3 bases, with 8 bases left in between. CDR3 region: CSADVYTEAFF. The DNA of the CDR3 is TGCAGTGCCGACGTTTACACTGAAGCTTTCTTT.

The chain links TRBV6-2 or TRBV6-3 to TRBJ2-4; D not certain. Trimming cost V 5 bases and J 1 base, with 3 bases left between them. The CDR3 extends over 12 amino acids. Per germline, CDR1 MNHEY and CDR2 SVGEGT. The CDR3 DNA reads TGTGCCAGCAGTGAGGCCAAAAACATTCAGTACTTC. Its protein is CASSEAKNIQYF.

This clonotype was seen many times. The gene calls are TRBV28 and TRBJ2-5; tentative D call: TRBD2 (6 bases). Looked up from germline, CDR1 is MDHEN and CDR2 is SYDVKM. This CDR3 contains 12 residues. Trimming stripped 2 bases from V and 7 bases from J, with 8 bases between. The CDR3 protein is CASSLTGGTQYF. In nucleotides, the CDR3 is TGTGCCAGCAGTTTAACCGGGGGGACCCAGTACTTC.

This clonotype came up many times. CDR3 nucleotides: TGCAGTGCTAGATTGCCTTACGGCTACACCTTC. It codes for CSARLPYGYTF. The genes are TRBV20-1 and TRBJ1-2; D remains unclear. Germline V CDR1 and CDR2: DFQATT, SNEGSKA (reference sequence). The V end lost 2 bases, the J end lost 8 bases, and 9 bases lay between the germline ends. This CDR3 has 11 residues.

The J gene is TRBJ2-5, the V gene TRBV4-1; 10 bases are a match to TRBD2. V lost 2 bases and J lost 4; bases outside the gene matches: 13. The CDR3 runs to 18 residues. Germline V CDR1 and CDR2: MGHRA, YSYEKL. The CDR3 is CASSQKAGEAGGRETQYF. The DNA of the CDR3 is TGCGCCAGCAGCCAAAAAGCGGGAGAAGCGGGGGGGCGAGAGACCCAGTACTTC.

The genes are TRBV4-2 and TRBJ2-7; D perhaps matches TRBD2 (6 bases). Per germline, CDR1 LGHNA and CDR2 YNFKEQ. V was trimmed by 7 bases and J by 0 bases, leaving 25 bases between them. The CDR3 covers 18 residues. The CDR3, as DNA: TGTGCCAGCACCCCAGATGGCCTCCGGGACTCCTACTCCTACGAGCAGTACTTC. Its translation: CASTPDGLRDSYSYEQYF.

The V and J genes are TRBV28 and TRBJ1-5, with a possible D match to TRBD1 (5 bases). The CDR3 loop spans 14 amino acids. V lost 3 bases and J lost 6, with 12 bases in between. From germline, CDR1 is MDHEN and CDR2 SYDVKM. Written as DNA, the CDR3 is TGTGCCAGCAGTTTTAGGGGAGATGGTCAGCCCCAGCATTTT. Protein sequence: CASSFRGDGQPQHF.

The sample holds many counts of this clonotype. The rearrangement uses TRBV20-1 and TRBJ2-4; D not certain. This CDR3 has 13 amino acids. Germline CDR1 reads DFQATT; CDR2 reads SNEGSKA (reference sequence). Trimming removed 3 bases at V and 0 bases at J, with 6 bases between. The CDR3 bases are TGCAGTGCTAGCAGTTTAGCCAAAAACATTCAGTACTTC. This codes for CSASSLAKNIQYF.

This chain connects TRBV5-1 to TRBJ2-5, with D uncertain. Germline values: CDR1 SGHRS, CDR2 YFSETQ. This CDR3 contains 14 residues. The V and J ends lost 5 bases and 2 bases respectively, with 13 bases between them. In DNA form, the CDR3 reads TGCGCCAGCAGAATGGCCGGGCGACAAGAGACCCAGTACTTC. This gives the protein CASRMAGRQETQYF.

DNA for the CDR3: TGTGCCAGCAGCCATGAGACTAGCGGCTCCTACAATGAGCAGTTCTTC. This encodes CASSHETSGSYNEQFF. The chain joins TRBV3-1 to TRBJ2-1; TRBD2 matches 9 bases. The germline CDR1 and CDR2 sequences are LGHDT and YNNKEL (reference sequence). The CDR3 consists of 16 residues. V shed 3 bases and J 0 bases; nucleotides not matched to a gene: 3.

V is TRBV11-2 and J is TRBJ2-1; either TRBD1 or TRBD2 may fit D (5 bases each). The CDR3 has 12 amino acids. Trimming cost V 5 bases and J 6 bases, with 8 bases left between them. Germline V gene lookup returns CDR1 SGHAT and CDR2 FQNNGV. The CDR3, as DNA: TGTGCCAGCAGCCACGGGGCCAATGAGCAGTTCTTC. As protein: CASSHGANEQFF.

The chain is built from TRBV12-3 or TRBV12-4 and TRBJ2-6; D may be TRBD1 or TRBD2 (6 bases each). Between the trimmed V and J ends, which lost 7 bases and 0 bases, there was a span of 10 bases. The CDR3 length is 15 residues. The CDR3 nucleotides read TGTGCCAGCACGCCGGGGGCCTCTGGGGCCAACGTCCTGACTTTC. This sequence encodes CASTPGASGANVLTF.

This chain connects TRBV11-2 to TRBJ2-2; D call uncertain. The ends were cut back, 1 base at V and 7 bases at J, with 10 bases in the middle. Germline V gene sequence: CDR1 SGHAT, CDR2 FQNNGV. CDR3 length equals 14 residues. The CDR3 protein is CASSLVTYYGELFF. DNA of the CDR3: TGTGCCAGCAGCTTAGTCACATACTACGGGGAGCTGTTTTTT.